Listed here is a single TCR beta chain. The V and J ends lost 1 base and 3 bases, in that order; junction bases with no gene match: 9. CDR3 length equals 17 residues. Germline lookup yields CDR1 MGHRA and CDR2 YSYEKL. Researchers ran the PCR with 60 Vbeta and 13 Jbeta primers. Method: immunoSEQ multiplex PCR; TCRdb's copy keeps in-frame clones and lacks some. This sample has fewer than 200,000 clones, with about four fifths found just once. This entry belongs to a study of cytomegalovirus exposure and HLA in healthy donors. The chain employs TRBV4-1 and TRBJ2-1, with TRBD2 matching over 7 bases. Sequenced sample: PBMCs. The receptor was derived from a woman in her forties or fifties in good health and CMV-seronegative. The CDR3: CASSQAGLAGYYNEQFF. CDR3 in DNA: TGCGCCAGCAGCCAAGCGGGTTTAGCGGGCTACTACAATGAGCAGTTCTTC.